Described below is a single T cell receptor (beta chain) sequence and its context. Its target antigen remains unknown. Base qualities are not provided; no much larger clone lies one nucleotide away. As encoded in the germline V gene (reference sequence), CDR1 is LNHDA while CDR2 is SQIVND. The V end gives up 5 bases and the J end 7 bases, leaving 4 bases in the junction not matched to a gene. The CDR3 runs 12 residues from the cysteine to the phenylalanine. The DNA shown is the 36-base CDR3, in frame from base 1. The CDR3 regions of human TCRbeta chains were analyzed by immunosequencing. Concerning the study's data processing: Repertoire TCRs were matched against a reference library of SARS-CoV-2-specific TCRs generated with the MIRA antigen-specificity platform. Breadth was defined as the fraction of unique TCRs that were SARS-CoV-2-associated, and depth was defined as the fraction of total T cells that were SARS-CoV-2-associated. Each spike-specific TCR was assigned to its reactive spike region and to a CD4 or CD8 class using the MIRA data. Log10-transformed breadth and depth values were compared by one-way ANOVA with Sidak's multiple comparisons tests. Imported from immuneACCESS, the table was reduced by TCRdb to in-frame sequences with V and J called. These copies leave out some clones; in studies compared against another copy, an unresolved V gene accounts for under half, and the cause of the remainder is not known. That table is the source of V, J and clone size, and D and trimming were worked out from the DNA. The sample contains 200,000 to 250,000 clones, around 93% of them found a single time. The leading ten clones occupy around 1% of the sample.

The time point label on this specimen signifies: baseline before first vaccination. What the treatment or condition label conveys for this sample: meningococcal conjugate vaccine given as trial control. Samples from vaccinated people were obtained from the UK trials COV001 and COV002, which included a single-blind randomized controlled phase 2/3 trial of AZD1222 (ChAdOx1 nCoV-19) in healthy adults. For TCRbeta chain sequencing, PBMC samples were collected from trial participants at day 0 and at day 28 after the second dose. The entry originates in a study of T cell responses to AZD1222 COVID-19 vaccine (dated by TCRdb to the early 2020s). About the investigation overall: A total of 230 to 250 trial participants underwent TCR sequencing, of whom 207 received two doses of AZD1222 and 26 received two doses of the MenACWY control vaccine. Trial participants were enrolled by age into subgroups of 18-55, 56-69 and 70-plus years, and around 140, 26 and 57 TCR-sequenced participants, respectively, were included in these subgroups. Paper-wide results and their limitations: After two AZD1222 doses, spike-specific TCR breadth and depth were significantly higher than at day 0 and than in MenACWY recipients. Most participants were white British and females outnumbered males, and the authors suggested that clonal diversity may have been underestimated. CD4 TCRs associated with the vaccine covered the entire spike protein, and the dominant responses were in regions 160-218 and 743-854. Because no samples from the day 14 peak response were available, repertoires could be characterized only after the peak T cell response. The 56-69-year group was small, and its depth increase did not reach significance, likely because of low power. Reportedly, close to half of the unique spike-specific TCRs recognized epitopes lying outside the regions that are mutated in the B.1.351 and B.1.1.7 variants. Conclusions about previously exposed vaccinees are limited, since just a handful of AZD1222 recipients were seropositive for SARS-CoV-2 at baseline.

The sequenced sample was peripheral blood, obtained on day 0 of MenACWY control vaccination. The origin of this receptor is an adult in good health. This chain is built from TRBV19 and TRBJ1-2, with 7 middle bases fitting TRBD1. CDR3 reads: CASSPSGGGYTF. The nucleotides read TGTGCCAGTAGTCCCTCAGGGGGTGGCTACACCTTC.